The T cell receptor beta chain described here comes from a study of lymphopenia after photon versus proton radiotherapy. Notes on the study in general: After lymphocyte nadir, photon-treated repertoires showed oligoclonal expansion, especially CD8+ Temra. In patients who died, overall survival fell as post-nadir TCR diversity dropped more. Photon-treated patients lost naive T cells and TCR diversity; proton-treated stayed stable. Better survival with proton therapy was suggested as possible, not demonstrated.

The method was immunoSEQ multiplex PCR; TCRdb's version includes in-frame clones alone and lacks a portion of them. Of 55,000 to 70,000 clones in the sample, roughly 91% are singletons; the top ten hold around 2.6%. V lost 5 bases to trimming and J lost 0 bases; unmatched junction nucleotides: 8. The CDR3 is 16 amino acids. Germline CDR1 reads LGHNA; CDR2 reads YNFKEQ. For this clone: The antigen remains undetermined.

V is TRBV4-2 and J is TRBJ2-3, with 7 bases fitting TRBD1. This material consisted of peripheral blood, taken from a patient treated with photon-based radiotherapy. This TCR was sampled from a woman aged 70 to 79 with pancreatic cancer. The CDR3 DNA follows: TGTGCCAGCAGCGTACAGGGGCCTACTAGCACAGATACGCAGTATTTT. It yields the protein CASSVQGPTSTDTQYF.